This T cell receptor beta chain comes out of a study of regulatory T cells in long-lasting Graves disease. Findings and caveats of the study: Researchers examined only peripheral blood and not thyroid tissue.

For TCR beta, libraries came from iRepertoire HTBI primers and Arm-PCR of CDR3 regions. TCRdb recomputed calls from the multiplex PCR reads with MiXCR, one row per CDR3 protein. Among around 480,000 distinct CDR3 sequences listed, around 16% were seen once. At least ten counts were recorded for this clonotype. Antigen specificity is unknown. This sample's time point: newly diagnosed GD, antithyroid drugs for less than 3 months. There was RNA extracted from PBMCs, and the TCR library was made from it. Trimming removed 1 base from V and 7 bases from J; junction bases left unmatched: 12. The CDR3 is 16 amino acids. The data also belong to a second study, concerning T cells in Graves' hyperthyroidism and ophthalmopathy. From that report: Peripheral blood also featured most of the thyroid clonotypes expanded above 0.001.

The TCR comes from a man aged 40-49 years with Graves disease. The material was peripheral blood mononuclear cells (PBMCs), obtained at new diagnosis, from a patient treated with antithyroid drugs. The gene calls are TRBV12-3 or TRBV12-4 and TRBJ2-5; 7 bases line up with TRBD1. CDR3 protein: CASSLGQGLASRTQYF. CDR3 in DNA: TGTGCCAGCAGTTTAGGACAGGGCCTCGCGTCTAGGACCCAGTACTTC.